This TCR beta chain stems from a study of cytomegalovirus exposure and HLA in healthy donors. Whole-study findings and limits: TRBV6-2, TRBV6-3 and some other V segments were excluded as indistinguishable. One variant, a missense change in DCLRE1C, was linked in a later analysis to TCR beta V- and J-gene trimming.

V shed 0 bases, J shed 7 bases, and the junction held 1 base outside the gene matches. The germline CDR1 and CDR2 sequences are SGHDT and YYEEEE. This CDR3 contains 14 residues. Worth noting for this clone: Its cognate antigen is unknown.

The PCR used 60 Vbeta and 13 Jbeta primers. Assay used: immunoSEQ multiplex PCR; TCRdb lists only in-frame clones, some missing. Among 100,000 to 150,000 clones listed, approximately 78% were seen once. Specimen: PBMCs. J is TRBJ2-1 and V is TRBV5-6, with 10 bases that match TRBD1. The source is a middle-aged woman in good health and CMV-seronegative. The CDR3 nucleotides are TGTGCCAGCAGCTTGGGGACAGGGGGTAATGAGCAGTTCTTC. Its protein product is CASSLGTGGNEQFF.